A selection of T cell receptor beta chains follows, all from one sample in a study of graft-versus-host responses after intestinal transplantation. Some clones are missing from TCRdb's copy, which holds only in-frame ones; the method was immunoSEQ multiplex PCR. The data hold tens of thousands of clones, with 90% observed a single time. These receptors lack a known antigen. Sample: unstimulated CD8+ T cells sorted from spleen or lymph node cells, taken before transplant. Every receptor here comes from a human donor who was the organ donor for an intestinal transplant. Each CDR3 is given with its conserved first and last residue. Fields, in order: clone size, V gene, D gene, J gene, CDR3 protein, CDR3 DNA. D genes are given only for firm matches. Part of the rows lack a size; the others show once, few, many or a class for expanded clones.

clone size: .
V gene: TRBV6-6
D gene: .
J gene: TRBJ2-1
CDR3 protein: CASLKGEVHNEQFF
CDR3 DNA: TGTGCCAGCCTCAAGGGGGAAGTACACAATGAGCAGTTCTTC

clone size: .
V gene: TRBV7-9
D gene: .
J gene: TRBJ2-1
CDR3 protein: CASSSQGTSDEQFF
CDR3 DNA: TGTGCCAGCAGCTCACAGGGGACTAGTGATGAGCAGTTCTTC

clone size: .
V gene: TRBV27
D gene: .
J gene: TRBJ1-1
CDR3 protein: CATKGLSDRAFF
CDR3 DNA: TGTGCAACAAAGGGGTTAAGTGATAGAGCTTTCTTT

clone size: .
V gene: TRBV5-4
D gene: .
J gene: TRBJ2-1
CDR3 protein: CASSFLEFSYNEQFF
CDR3 DNA: TGTGCCAGCAGCTTTTTAGAGTTCTCCTACAATGAGCAGTTCTTC

clone size: .
V gene: TRBV19
D gene: TRBD2
J gene: TRBJ2-3
CDR3 protein: CASSTPFAGGSTDTQYF
CDR3 DNA: TGTGCCAGTAGTACCCCCTTTGCGGGGGGAAGCACAGATACGCAGTATTTT

clone size: .
V gene: TRBV5-1
D gene: TRBD2
J gene: TRBJ2-5
CDR3 protein: CASSLEASGDVETQYF
CDR3 DNA: TGCGCCAGCAGCTTGGAGGCTAGCGGGGATGTTGAGACCCAGTACTTC

clone size: .
V gene: TRBV7-9
D gene: .
J gene: TRBJ2-2
CDR3 protein: CASSLDSTNTGELFF
CDR3 DNA: TGTGCCAGCAGCTTAGATAGTACGAACACCGGGGAGCTGTTTTTT

clone size: once
V gene: TRBV28
D gene: TRBD1
J gene: TRBJ2-3
CDR3 protein: CASSLGTADTQYF
CDR3 DNA: TGTGCCAGCAGTTTAGGGACAGCAGATACGCAGTATTTT

clone size: .
V gene: TRBV2
D gene: .
J gene: TRBJ1-3
CDR3 protein: CASSEGQHSGNTIYF
CDR3 DNA: TGTGCCAGCAGTGAGGGGCAGCACTCTGGAAACACCATATATTTT

clone size: .
V gene: TRBV5-4
D gene: TRBD2
J gene: TRBJ2-1
CDR3 protein: CASSSHSGGAFNEQFF
CDR3 DNA: TGTGCCAGCAGCTCTCATAGCGGGGGGGCTTTCAATGAGCAGTTCTTC

clone size: .
V gene: TRBV29-1
D gene: .
J gene: TRBJ1-1
CDR3 protein: CSVGSGGPTNTEAFF
CDR3 DNA: TGCAGCGTTGGTTCTGGCGGTCCGACTAACACTGAAGCTTTCTTT

clone size: few
V gene: TRBV14
D gene: .
J gene: TRBJ2-2
CDR3 protein: CASSQLPGELFF
CDR3 DNA: TGTGCCAGCAGCCAACTTCCCGGGGAGCTGTTTTTT

clone size: .
V gene: TRBV9
D gene: TRBD1
J gene: TRBJ2-1
CDR3 protein: CASSVRQGAYNEQFF
CDR3 DNA: TGTGCCAGCAGCGTAAGGCAGGGGGCATACAATGAGCAGTTCTTC

clone size: .
V gene: TRBV4-1
D gene: .
J gene: TRBJ2-1
CDR3 protein: CASSQVVRDKQFF
CDR3 DNA: TGCGCCAGCAGCCAAGTGGTCAGGGATAAGCAGTTCTTC

clone size: once
V gene: TRBV7-9
D gene: .
J gene: TRBJ2-1
CDR3 protein: CATIKVGANEQFF
CDR3 DNA: TGTGCCACCATCAAAGTAGGAGCAAATGAGCAGTTCTTC

clone size: .
V gene: TRBV9
D gene: .
J gene: TRBJ2-1
CDR3 protein: CASSDRGASYNEQFF
CDR3 DNA: TGTGCCAGCAGCGACCGGGGGGCCTCCTACAATGAGCAGTTCTTC

clone size: .
V gene: TRBV6-5
D gene: .
J gene: TRBJ2-6
CDR3 protein: CASSTNAGANVLTF
CDR3 DNA: TGTGCCAGCAGTACTAATGCTGGGGCCAACGTCCTGACTTTC

clone size: .
V gene: TRBV15
D gene: .
J gene: TRBJ1-2
CDR3 protein: CATSSPGAYGYTF
CDR3 DNA: TGTGCCACCAGCAGCCCAGGGGCCTATGGCTACACCTTC

clone size: .
V gene: TRBV5-1
D gene: .
J gene: TRBJ2-5
CDR3 protein: CASSFGGALETQYF
CDR3 DNA: TGCGCCAGCAGTTTCGGCGGGGCTTTGGAGACCCAGTACTTC

clone size: .
V gene: TRBV4-3
D gene: TRBD1
J gene: TRBJ1-6
CDR3 protein: CASSQDRDSNSPLHF
CDR3 DNA: TGCGCCAGCAGCCAAGATCGGGACAGCAATTCACCCCTCCACTTT

clone size: .
V gene: TRBV7-9
D gene: TRBD2
J gene: TRBJ2-5
CDR3 protein: CASSFSGALQETQYF
CDR3 DNA: TGTGCCAGCAGCTTTAGCGGGGCACTGCAAGAGACCCAGTACTTC

clone size: .
V gene: TRBV5-5
D gene: TRBD1
J gene: TRBJ2-3
CDR3 protein: CASSSGQGTDTQYF
CDR3 DNA: TGTGCCAGCAGCTCGGGACAGGGAACAGATACGCAGTATTTT

clone size: .
V gene: TRBV4-1
D gene: TRBD1
J gene: TRBJ1-6
CDR3 protein: CASSPRDREGYNSPLHF
CDR3 DNA: TGCGCCAGCAGCCCCCGTGACAGGGAAGGGTATAATTCACCCCTCCACTTT

clone size: .
V gene: TRBV10-3
D gene: .
J gene: TRBJ2-5
CDR3 protein: CAISESRDRSQETQYF
CDR3 DNA: TGTGCCATCAGTGAGTCGAGAGACAGGAGCCAAGAGACCCAGTACTTC

clone size: .
V gene: TRBV6-5
D gene: .
J gene: TRBJ2-1
CDR3 protein: CASSNTGTAYNEQFF
CDR3 DNA: TGTGCCAGCAGCAATACCGGGACTGCCTACAATGAGCAGTTCTTC

clone size: .
V gene: TRBV11-2
D gene: .
J gene: TRBJ1-2
CDR3 protein: CASSFGVAGRYLYGYTF
CDR3 DNA: TGTGCCAGCAGCTTTGGAGTGGCGGGCAGATATCTATATGGCTACACCTTC

clone size: .
V gene: TRBV28
D gene: .
J gene: TRBJ2-1
CDR3 protein: CASSLLLEVLGGEQFF
CDR3 DNA: TGTGCCAGCAGTTTACTACTAGAAGTTTTGGGTGGCGAGCAGTTCTTC

clone size: .
V gene: TRBV6-5
D gene: .
J gene: TRBJ2-1
CDR3 protein: CASSYSLYYNEQFF
CDR3 DNA: TGTGCCAGCAGTTACTCCCTCTACTACAATGAGCAGTTCTTC

clone size: .
V gene: TRBV5-4
D gene: TRBD2
J gene: TRBJ2-1
CDR3 protein: CASSPGGPVNEQFF
CDR3 DNA: TGTGCCAGCAGCCCGGGGGGGCCCGTCAATGAGCAGTTCTTC

clone size: .
V gene: TRBV27
D gene: .
J gene: TRBJ2-3
CDR3 protein: CASFQGASTDTQYF
CDR3 DNA: TGTGCCAGCTTTCAAGGGGCTAGCACAGATACGCAGTATTTT